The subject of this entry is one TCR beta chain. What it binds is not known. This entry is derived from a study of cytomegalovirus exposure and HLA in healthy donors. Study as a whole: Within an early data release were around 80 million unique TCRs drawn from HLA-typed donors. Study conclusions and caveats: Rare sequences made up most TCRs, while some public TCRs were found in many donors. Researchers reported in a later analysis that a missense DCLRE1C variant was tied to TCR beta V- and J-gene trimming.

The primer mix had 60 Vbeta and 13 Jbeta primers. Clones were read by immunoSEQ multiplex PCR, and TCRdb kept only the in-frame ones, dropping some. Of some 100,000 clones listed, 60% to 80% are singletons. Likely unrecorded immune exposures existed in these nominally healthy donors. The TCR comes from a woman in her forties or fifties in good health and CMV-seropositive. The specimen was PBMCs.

The CDR3 coding sequence is TGTGCCAGCAGCCAAGATCTTAGGGGATCGGTTGGCTACACCTTC. Its protein product is CASSQDLRGSVGYTF. V gene TRBV4-2 combines with J gene TRBJ1-2; weak D call: TRBD1 (5 bases). V shed 0 bases and J shed 7 bases, with 15 bases lying between them. The germline V gene has CDR1 LGHNA and CDR2 YNFKEQ. The CDR3 is 15 residues long.